This T cell receptor beta chain was profiled in a study of shared clonotypes between healthy human individuals. Repertoires were generated with immunoSEQ multiplex PCR, while TCRdb's copy carries only in-frame clones and drops some. The sample lists about 2 million clones, 85% to 95% occurring once. The receptor's source is a man younger than 35 in good health. The source material was naive CD4+ T cells sorted from blood. Indicated subset: CD45RA+ positively selected.

The CDR3 loop is CASSVATAGGTDTQYF. CDR3 coding DNA: TGTGCCAGCAGCGTAGCCACAGCGGGGGGGACAGATACGCAGTATTTT. The gene calls are TRBV9 and TRBJ2-3, with 10 positions matching TRBD2. Germline assignment: CDR1 SGDLS and CDR2 YYNGEE. Trimming took 0 bases from V and 3 from J; bases not matched to a gene: 4. This CDR3 has 16 amino acids.